Listed below are T cell receptor beta chains from one sample, sequenced in a study of cytomegalovirus exposure and HLA in healthy donors. Repertoires were generated with immunoSEQ multiplex PCR, while TCRdb's copy carries only in-frame clones and drops some. The sample includes some 200,000 clones, more than 60% of them seen just once. The specimen was PBMCs. The source of these receptors is a woman in her sixties in good health and CMV-seropositive. CDR3s include the opening cysteine and the closing phenylalanine or tryptophan. The D gene is left open where the match is weak. Size tells how often a clone was seen (once, few, many) or the class of an expanded clone, and some rows leave it out.

TRBV29-1	TRBD1	.	TRBJ2-5	TGCAGCGTTGAACGAGACAGGGTTGAGACCCAGTACTTC	CSVERDRVETQYF
TRBV5-1	TRBD1	.	TRBJ1-4	TGCGCCAGCAGCTTCCAGGGGGCAGATGAAAAACTGTTTTTT	CASSFQGADEKLFF
TRBV10-3	TRBD1	few	TRBJ2-4	TGTGCCATCAGTGAATCAGGACCTTCACAGGGGAACATTCAGTACTTC	CAISESGPSQGNIQYF
TRBV6-5	TRBD1	.	TRBJ1-1	TGTGCCAGCCTCCGGACAGGGAACACTGAAGCTTTCTTT	CASLRTGNTEAFF
TRBV12-5	.	.	TRBJ2-3	TGTGCTAGTGATCCGGGGAACACAGATACGCAGTATTTT	CASDPGNTDTQYF
TRBV5-1	TRBD1	once	TRBJ1-3	TGCGCCAGCAGCTTTACAGGGGTCAACGCTGGAAACACCATATATTTT	CASSFTGVNAGNTIYF
TRBV28	.	once	TRBJ2-1	TGTGCCAGCAGGGACTTCGGTAAGCATGAGCAGTTCTTC	CASRDFGKHEQFF
TRBV7-3	.	.	TRBJ2-1	TGTGCCAGCAGCCCTGGGAGGTCTACCTACAATGAGCAGTTCTTC	CASSPGRSTYNEQFF
TRBV19	TRBD1	.	TRBJ2-3	TGTGCCAGTAGTCGAGGGACAGGGGCGGCAGATACGCAGTATTTT	CASSRGTGAADTQYF
TRBV5-4	TRBD2	.	TRBJ2-2	TGTGCCAGCAGCTTTGCGGGAGAGAACACCGGGGAGCTGTTTTTT	CASSFAGENTGELFF
TRBV29-1	.	.	TRBJ1-1	TGCAGCGGACAAAACAGGGATGGGCCTGAAGCTTTCTTT	CSGQNRDGPEAFF
TRBV6-5	.	.	TRBJ2-7	TGTGCCAGCAGTTGGGGCGGGGCCTACGAGCAGTACTTC	CASSWGGAYEQYF
TRBV9	.	.	TRBJ1-1	TGTGCCAGCAGCGTAGGGGCAGGGCGCATGAACACTGAAGCTTTCTTT	CASSVGAGRMNTEAFF
TRBV30	.	.	TRBJ2-3	TGTGCCTGGAGTGAGGGCACTAGCTTGGTCACAGATACGCAGTATTTT	CAWSEGTSLVTDTQYF
TRBV10-3	TRBD2	few	TRBJ2-3	TGTGCCACGAGACTAGCGGGAAGGACAGATACGCAGTATTTT	CATRLAGRTDTQYF
TRBV29-1	.	few	TRBJ2-7	TGCAGCGTTGATGCGGCAGGGACCTACGAGCAGTACTTC	CSVDAAGTYEQYF
TRBV4-1	TRBD1	.	TRBJ1-2	TGCGCCAGCAGCCAAGATGCAGGGGGCTCCGGCTACACCTTC	CASSQDAGGSGYTF
TRBV5-4	TRBD1	.	TRBJ2-2	TGTGCCAGCAGCCTAGGGACAGGGGGGAGCACCGGGGAGCTGTTTTTT	CASSLGTGGSTGELFF
TRBV4-3	TRBD1	.	TRBJ1-1	TGCGCCAGCAGCCAAGATGGGCAGGGGGCGAACACTGAAGCTTTCTTT	CASSQDGQGANTEAFF
TRBV2	TRBD2	.	TRBJ2-2	TGTGCCAGCACCCGACTAGCGGGGGGACTAAGCACCGGGGAGCTGTTTTTT	CASTRLAGGLSTGELFF
TRBV2	.	.	TRBJ1-3	TGTGCCAGCAGAGTCGGGACATCTAGAAACACCATATATTTT	CASRVGTSRNTIYF
TRBV27	.	.	TRBJ2-7	TGTGCCAGCAGTTTATACAGGGCACACTCCGAGCAGTACTTC	CASSLYRAHSEQYF
TRBV29-1	TRBD1	.	TRBJ1-5	TGCAGCGCCCTCGACAGGGGTGATCAGCCCCAGCATTTT	CSALDRGDQPQHF
TRBV12-5	TRBD1	.	TRBJ1-2	TGTGCTAGTGGTTTGGTAGTTGAACAGGGGTTTCGGGATGGCTACACCTTC	CASGLVVEQGFRDGYTF
TRBV11-2	.	.	TRBJ2-5	TGTGCCAGCAGCCGCGGGGCAGTGGAGACCCAGTACTTC	CASSRGAVETQYF
TRBV7-8	TRBD2	.	TRBJ2-1	TGTGCCAGCAGCTTGCAAGCGGGGGGTCACAATGAGCAGTTCTTC	CASSLQAGGHNEQFF
TRBV7-9	TRBD2	.	TRBJ2-1	TGTGCCAGCAGCCTTAGCGGGAGGGTCGATGAGCAGTTCTTC	CASSLSGRVDEQFF
TRBV7-2	.	.	TRBJ1-1	TGTGCCAGCAGCGCTGAGATGAACACTGAAGCTTTCTTT	CASSAEMNTEAFF
TRBV5-1	.	.	TRBJ2-3	TGCGCCAGCAGCTTGGCGGGAACAGATACGCAGTATTTT	CASSLAGTDTQYF
TRBV6-6	TRBD1	.	TRBJ2-2	TGTGCCAGCAGTTCTCCCGGGACAGCGAACACCGGGGAGCTGTTTTTT	CASSSPGTANTGELFF
TRBV7-2	TRBD2	.	TRBJ2-3	TGTGCCAGCAGCTTAGCGGGAGGGCATACAGATACGCAGTATTTT	CASSLAGGHTDTQYF
TRBV5-5	.	.	TRBJ2-3	TGTGCCAGCACCCTGGAGAGGGCGCAGTATTTT	CASTLERAQYF